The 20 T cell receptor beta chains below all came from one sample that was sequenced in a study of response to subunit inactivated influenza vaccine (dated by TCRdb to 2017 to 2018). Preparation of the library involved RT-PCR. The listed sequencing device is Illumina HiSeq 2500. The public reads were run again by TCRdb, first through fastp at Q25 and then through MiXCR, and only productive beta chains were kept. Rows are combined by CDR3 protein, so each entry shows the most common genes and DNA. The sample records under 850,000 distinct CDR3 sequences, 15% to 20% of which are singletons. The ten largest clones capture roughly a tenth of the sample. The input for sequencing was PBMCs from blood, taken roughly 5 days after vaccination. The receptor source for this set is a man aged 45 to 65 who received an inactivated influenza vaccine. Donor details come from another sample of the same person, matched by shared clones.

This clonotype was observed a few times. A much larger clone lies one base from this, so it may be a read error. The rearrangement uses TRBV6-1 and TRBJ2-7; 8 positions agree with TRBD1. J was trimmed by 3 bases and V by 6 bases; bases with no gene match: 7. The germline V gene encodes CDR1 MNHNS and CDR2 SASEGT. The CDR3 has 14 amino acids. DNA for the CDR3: TGTGCCAGCAGAACCGGGACAGGCTTCTACGAGCAGTACTTC. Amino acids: CASRTGTGFYEQYF.

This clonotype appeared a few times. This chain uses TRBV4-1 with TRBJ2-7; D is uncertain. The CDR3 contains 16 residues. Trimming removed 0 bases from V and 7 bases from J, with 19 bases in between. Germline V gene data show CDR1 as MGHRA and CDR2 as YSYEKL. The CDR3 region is CASSQESFPSLDEQYF. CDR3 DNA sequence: TGCGCCAGCAGCCAAGAGAGTTTCCCGAGTTTGGATGAGCAGTACTTC.

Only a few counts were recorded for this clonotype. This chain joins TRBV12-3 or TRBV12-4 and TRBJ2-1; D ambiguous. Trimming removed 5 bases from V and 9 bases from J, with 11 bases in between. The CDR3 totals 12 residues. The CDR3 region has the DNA TGTGCCAGCAGTCCACTCAGAGGTGAGCAGTTCTTC. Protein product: CASSPLRGEQFF.

The CDR3 DNA reads TGTGCCAGCAGCTTAGGTATAGGGTTAGTGAATGAGCAGTTCTTC. It yields the protein CASSLGIGLVNEQFF. The chain employs TRBV11-3 and TRBJ2-1; D not resolved. The CDR3 contains 15 residues. Between the trimmed V and J ends, which lost 1 base and 7 bases, there was a span of 14 bases. Germline V gives CDR1 SGHNT, CDR2 YENEEA.

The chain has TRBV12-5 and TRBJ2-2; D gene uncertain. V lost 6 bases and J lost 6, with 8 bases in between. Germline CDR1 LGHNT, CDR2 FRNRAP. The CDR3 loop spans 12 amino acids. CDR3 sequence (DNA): TGTGCTAGTGGCCTGTCCCCCGGGGAGCTGTTTTTT. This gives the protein CASGLSPGELFF.

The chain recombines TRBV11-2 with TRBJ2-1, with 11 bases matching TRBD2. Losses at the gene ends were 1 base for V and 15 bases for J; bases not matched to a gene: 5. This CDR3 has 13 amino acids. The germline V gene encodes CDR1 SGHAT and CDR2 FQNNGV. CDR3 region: CASSLGLAGGRFF. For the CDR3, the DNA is TGTGCCAGCAGCTTAGGCCTAGCGGGGGGCCGGTTCTTC.

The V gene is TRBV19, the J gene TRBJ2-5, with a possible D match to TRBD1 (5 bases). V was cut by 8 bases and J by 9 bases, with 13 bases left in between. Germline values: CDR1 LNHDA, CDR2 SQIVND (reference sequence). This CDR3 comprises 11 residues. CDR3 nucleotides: TGTGCCAGTGGGCAGGGTGGATCCCAGTACTTC. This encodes CASGQGGSQYF.

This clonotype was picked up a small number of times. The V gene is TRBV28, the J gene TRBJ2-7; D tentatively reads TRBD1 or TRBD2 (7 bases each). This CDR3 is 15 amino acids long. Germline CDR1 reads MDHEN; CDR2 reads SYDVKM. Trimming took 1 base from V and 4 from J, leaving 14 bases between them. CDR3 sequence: CASSLFSGGDYEQYF. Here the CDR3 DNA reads TGTGCCAGCAGTTTATTCTCAGGGGGGGATTACGAGCAGTACTTC.

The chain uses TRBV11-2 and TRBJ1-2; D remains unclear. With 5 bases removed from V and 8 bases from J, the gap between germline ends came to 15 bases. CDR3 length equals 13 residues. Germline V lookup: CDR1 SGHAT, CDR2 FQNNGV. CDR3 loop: CASSPHLGGGYTF. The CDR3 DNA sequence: TGTGCCAGCAGCCCACACCTGGGAGGAGGCTACACCTTC.

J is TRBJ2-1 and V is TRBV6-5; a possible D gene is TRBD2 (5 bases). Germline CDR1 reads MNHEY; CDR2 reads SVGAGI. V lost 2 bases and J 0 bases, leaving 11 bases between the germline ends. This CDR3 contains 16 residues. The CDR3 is CASSYKSGSSYNEQFF. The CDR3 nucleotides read TGTGCCAGCAGTTACAAGAGCGGTAGCTCCTACAATGAGCAGTTCTTC.

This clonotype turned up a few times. The CDR3 nucleotides read TGCGCCAGCAGCTTGGCAGCGGGAGTTAACAATGAGCAGTTCTTC. This translates into CASSLAAGVNNEQFF. The chain recombines TRBV5-1 with TRBJ2-1; 8 bases are shared with TRBD2. The CDR3 covers 15 residues. The germline gives CDR1 SGHRS, CDR2 YFSETQ. With 0 bases clipped from V and 5 bases from J, the junction kept 4 bases outside the gene matches.

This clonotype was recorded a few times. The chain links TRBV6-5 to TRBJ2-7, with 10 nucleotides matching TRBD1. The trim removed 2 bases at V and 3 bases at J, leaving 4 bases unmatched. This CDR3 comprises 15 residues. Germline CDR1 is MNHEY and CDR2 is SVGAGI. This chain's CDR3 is CASSYGDRGRYEQYF. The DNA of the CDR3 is TGTGCCAGCAGTTACGGGGACAGGGGACGCTACGAGCAGTACTTC.

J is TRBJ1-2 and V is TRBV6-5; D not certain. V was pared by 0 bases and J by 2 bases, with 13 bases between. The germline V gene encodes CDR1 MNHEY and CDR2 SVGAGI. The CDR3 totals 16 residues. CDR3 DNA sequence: TGTGCCAGCAGTTACTCAGGGATCGTATCCAACTATGGCTACACCTTC. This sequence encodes CASSYSGIVSNYGYTF.

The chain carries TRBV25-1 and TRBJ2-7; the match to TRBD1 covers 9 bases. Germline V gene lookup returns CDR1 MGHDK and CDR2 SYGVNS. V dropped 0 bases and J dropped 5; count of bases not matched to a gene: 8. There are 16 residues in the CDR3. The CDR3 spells CASSEYLNRGPNEQYF. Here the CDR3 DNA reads TGTGCCAGCAGTGAATATTTGAACAGGGGGCCCAACGAGCAGTACTTC.

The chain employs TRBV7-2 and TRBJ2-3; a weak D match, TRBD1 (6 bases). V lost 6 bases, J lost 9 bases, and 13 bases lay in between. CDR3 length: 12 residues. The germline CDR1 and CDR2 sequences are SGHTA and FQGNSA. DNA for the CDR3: TGTGCCAGCAGTAATATCAGGGGAACGCAGTATTTT. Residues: CASSNIRGTQYF.

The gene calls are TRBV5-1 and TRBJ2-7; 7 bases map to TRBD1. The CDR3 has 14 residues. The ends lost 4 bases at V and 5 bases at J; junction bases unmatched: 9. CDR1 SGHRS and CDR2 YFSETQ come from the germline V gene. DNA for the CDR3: TGCGCCAGCAGCCTGACAGGGTCATTCAACGAGCAGTACTTC. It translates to CASSLTGSFNEQYF.

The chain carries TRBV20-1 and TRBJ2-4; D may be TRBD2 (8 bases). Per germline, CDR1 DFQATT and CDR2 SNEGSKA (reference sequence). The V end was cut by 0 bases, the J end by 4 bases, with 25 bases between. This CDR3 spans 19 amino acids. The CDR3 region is CSARDRDRAFSGIKNIQYF. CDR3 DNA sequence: TGCAGTGCTAGAGATCGAGACAGGGCTTTTAGCGGGATAAAAAACATTCAGTACTTC.

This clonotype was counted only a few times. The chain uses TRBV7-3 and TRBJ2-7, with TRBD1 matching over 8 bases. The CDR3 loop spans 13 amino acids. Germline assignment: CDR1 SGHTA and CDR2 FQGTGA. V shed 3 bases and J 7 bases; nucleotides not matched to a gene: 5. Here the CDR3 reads CASSLGQAMEQYF. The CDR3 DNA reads TGTGCCAGCAGCTTGGGACAGGCAATGGAGCAGTACTTC.

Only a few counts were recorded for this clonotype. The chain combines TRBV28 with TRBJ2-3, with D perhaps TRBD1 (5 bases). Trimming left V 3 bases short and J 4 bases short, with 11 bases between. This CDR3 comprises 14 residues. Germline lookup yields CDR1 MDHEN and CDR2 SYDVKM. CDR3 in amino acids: CASSFPVRADTQYF. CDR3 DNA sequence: TGTGCCAGCAGTTTCCCAGTCAGGGCAGATACGCAGTATTTT.

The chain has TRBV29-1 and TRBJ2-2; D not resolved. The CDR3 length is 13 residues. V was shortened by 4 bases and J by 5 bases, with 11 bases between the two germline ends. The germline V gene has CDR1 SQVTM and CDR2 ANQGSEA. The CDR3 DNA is TGCAGCGTTGGAAGTGCGTCGACCGGGGAGCTGTTTTTT. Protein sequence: CSVGSASTGELFF.